The rows below give T cell receptor beta chains drawn from one sample of a study of blood T cell repertoires in COVID-19. Clones were sequenced by immunoSEQ multiplex PCR, and TCRdb holds only the in-frame ones, with some missing. The data contain about 390,000 clones, 80% to 90% of them seen just once; the ten biggest clones take up roughly 9.4%. The sequenced sample consisted of PBMCs or T cells enriched from blood (not recorded which). All receptors come from a woman aged 45-65 years who had recovered from COVID-19. CDR3s include the opening cysteine and the closing phenylalanine or tryptophan. A D gene is named only where the DNA matches it firmly. Some rows have no size entry. The others give once, few or many, or a class for an expanded clone.

d_call j_call v_call clone_size cdr3_nt cdr3_aa
. TRBJ1-1 TRBV11-2 . TGTGCCAGCAGCTCCGCAGGTTCGGCCCCAGACACTGAAGCTTTCTTT CASSSAGSAPDTEAFF
TRBD2 TRBJ2-3 TRBV30 few TGTGCCTGGGGGACGGGAACTAGCGGGGGACCAGATACGCAGTATTTT CAWGTGTSGGPDTQYF
TRBD2 TRBJ2-5 TRBV5-1 . TGCGCCAGCAGCTCACCCGGGACTAGCGGGGGGACCCAGTATCAAGAGACCCAGTACTTC CASSSPGTSGGTQYQETQYF
TRBD2 TRBJ2-7 TRBV28 . TGTGCCAGCAGGCCCACTAGCGGGGGGGCTTACGAGCAGTACTTC CASRPTSGGAYEQYF
TRBD1 TRBJ1-1 TRBV7-3 . TGTGCCAGCAGCTCTCAGGGGGCTAGCACTGAAGCTTTCTTT CASSSQGASTEAFF
. TRBJ1-5 TRBV5-5 . TGTGCCAGCAGCTTGGCTTCGTTTCAGCCCCAGCATTTT CASSLASFQPQHF
. TRBJ2-3 TRBV27 . TGTGCCAGCAGGGAAACAGGGTTTGGGCTTGGCACAGATACGCAGTATTTT CASRETGFGLGTDTQYF
TRBD2 TRBJ2-1 TRBV18 . TGTGCCAGCTCACCACGGTTATCGGGACTAGTATCCAATGAGCAGTTCTTC CASSPRLSGLVSNEQFF
TRBD1 TRBJ1-2 TRBV7-2 . TGTGCCAGCAGCCGCGACAGGGATTATGGCTACACCTTC CASSRDRDYGYTF
TRBD2 TRBJ2-2 TRBV15 few TGTGCCACCAGCAGAGGAATTGGCGGGGGGGTGATGAACACCGGGGAGCTGTTTTTT CATSRGIGGGVMNTGELFF
. TRBJ1-1 TRBV27 . TGTGCCAGCAGTCCGCCCGGGGGTAAAGCTTTCTTT CASSPPGGKAFF
TRBD1 TRBJ1-2 TRBV5-1 . TGCGCCAGCAGCCTTACCCCGGACAGGGGGCATGGCTACACCTTC CASSLTPDRGHGYTF
TRBD1 TRBJ1-4 TRBV2 . TGTGCCAGCAAAGGACAGGGCGCAGAGGAAAAACTGTTTTTT CASKGQGAEEKLFF
. TRBJ1-5 TRBV7-9 . TGTGCCAGCGCCCGGGAGGGCAGGGCCGATCAGCCCCAGCATTTT CASAREGRADQPQHF
TRBD1 TRBJ2-5 TRBV9 . TGTGCCAGCAGCTTTCGGACAGGGGAGGTCGGAGAGACCCAGTACTTC CASSFRTGEVGETQYF
. TRBJ2-1 TRBV3-1/TRBV3-2 . TGTGCCAGCAGCCAAGACCCAGACAGACTGGGATCCTACAATGAGCAGTTCTTC CASSQDPDRLGSYNEQFF
. TRBJ2-7 TRBV5-8 . TGTGCCAGCAACTGGGGCGGGACCGACTCCTACGAGCAGTACTTC CASNWGGTDSYEQYF
. TRBJ2-5 TRBV21-1 . TGTGCCAGCACATTCCCGGGACAGGGGTTCGAGACCCAGTACTTC CASTFPGQGFETQYF
TRBD1 TRBJ1-6 TRBV5-5 . TGTGCCAGCAGCCAAGGGACAGTCCCCATTTCACCCCTCCACTTT CASSQGTVPISPLHF
. TRBJ1-2 TRBV19 many TGTGCCAGTACCCCCCGGGGTTACTATGGCTACACCTTC CASTPRGYYGYTF
TRBD2 TRBJ2-1 TRBV5-6 . TGTGCCAGCAGCGCTGGCGGGGGGTACTACAATGAGCAGTTCTTC CASSAGGGYYNEQFF
. TRBJ2-1 TRBV18 . TGTGCCAGCTCACCTTCAGACAGTCAGGCCTACAATGAGCAGTTCTTC CASSPSDSQAYNEQFF
. TRBJ2-5 TRBV19 . TGTGCCAGTAGTATCAACAGGGTAGAAGAGACCCAGTACTTC CASSINRVEETQYF
TRBD2 TRBJ2-3 TRBV2 . TGTGCCAGCACTATAAGCGGGGTTAGCACAGATACGCAGTATTTT CASTISGVSTDTQYF
. TRBJ2-7 TRBV14 . TGTGCCAGCAGCCAAGAAGGCGGCACCGACTCCTACGAGCAGTACTTC CASSQEGGTDSYEQYF
TRBD2 TRBJ2-3 TRBV30 . TGTGCCTGGACCAGAAAGGGACTAGCGGGGGGGGCACAGTATTTT CAWTRKGLAGGAQYF
. TRBJ2-5 TRBV27 once TGTGCCAGCAGCCCCCCAGGGGCCCGGAGGACCCAGTACTTC CASSPPGARRTQYF